This entry is about one T cell receptor (beta chain). No cognate antigen has been identified for it. Base qualities are not recorded, but no much larger clone differs from it by a single base. Library generation was performed with RT-PCR. TCRdb lists the instrument as Illumina HiSeq 2500. TCRdb trimmed the raw reads at Q25, called clones with MiXCR and kept productive beta chains. All rows with the same CDR3 protein become a single entry with the most common DNA and genes. A total of roughly 550,000 distinct CDR3 sequences appear in this sample, roughly a quarter of them only once. Approximately 2.9% of the sample is in the top ten clones. These data are taken from a study of response to subunit inactivated influenza vaccine (dated by TCRdb to about 2018). For the study in its entirety: To follow how T cells responded to a trivalent subunit inactivated influenza vaccine, the researchers relied on deep quantitative profiling of the T cell receptor repertoire. Paper-wide results and their limitations: The authors proposed that each seasonal influenza vaccination may bring in only a limited number of new T cells.

Separately, the same data were catalogued under a study of T cells expressing NK-cell markers. Looking at the second paper: TCR beta cDNA libraries were made by 5'RACE template switching that added a universal primer site and unique molecular identifiers. TCR beta-chain repertoires were profiled in sorted CD3+CD56+NKG2C+, CD3+CD56+NKG2C- and CD3+CD56-NKG2C+ T-cell subsets from several donors. Among the eight sequenced donors, seven were HCMV-seropositive and one was HCMV-seronegative. To restrict sorting to alphabetaTCR-expressing T cells, an anti-gammadeltaTCR antibody was added in several experiments. In 5 to 7 donors, the dominant CD3+CD56+NKG2C+ clonotypes were found to rank among the top 10 CD8+ clonotypes and to make up about 1.0-7.0% of CD8+ T cells. Those dominant clonotypes were again the most abundant among CD3+CD56-NKG2C+ cells in a few donors, at about 25-60.1%. Whether the expanded NKG2C-expressing T cell clones were specific for HCMV antigens remained unclear. The study sequenced eight donors, all healthy volunteers chosen at random: three men and five women. HCMV serostatus was determined by detecting HCMV-specific IgG in serum with a commercial ELISA kit. Ficoll density gradient centrifugation was used to isolate peripheral blood mononuclear cells from blood. Magnetic immunoseparation with Miltenyi isolation kits was used to isolate CD4+ and CD8+ T cells from PBMC. Priming for cDNA synthesis came from the TCR beta constant segment, and two successive PCR amplification steps followed. Sequencing of the libraries produced 2 x 150 bp reads on Illumina HiSeq 2000/2500, MiSeq or NextSeq. MIGEC was used to demultiplex reads and group the reads by UMI, and MiTCR was used to assemble and quantify clonotypes. To remove erroneous sequences, TCR cDNA sequences were retained only when supported by two or more reads. Downstream repertoire analysis used the tcR package, and clonotypes were matched across fractions by CDR3 nucleotide sequence plus V segment. VDJmatch was used to annotate antigen specificity against VDJdb, with one amino acid substitution in CDR3 permitted.

The source of this sequence is a man in his fifties or sixties who received an inactivated influenza vaccine. Donor details come from another sample of the same person, matched by shared clones. Sequenced material: CD4+ T cells sorted from PBMCs, taken roughly 12 days after vaccination.

The DNA is TGTGCCAGCAGTTATACCGGGGTGAATTCACCCCTCCACTTT. It encodes CASSYTGVNSPLHF. The V gene is TRBV6-5 and the J gene is TRBJ1-6, with no D gene named confidently. V gives up 3 bases and J gives up 7 bases, and the segment between their germline ends measures 10 bases. According to the germline V gene, CDR1 reads MNHEY and CDR2 reads SVGAGI. The CDR3 covers 14 residues, taking in both the cysteine and the phenylalanine. The CDR3 DNA has 42 bases and is translated from base 1.